This T cell receptor beta chain was profiled in a study of beta chain features in type 1 diabetes. Notes on the study in general: Within the patient group, naive, central memory and Treg TCRB repertoires appeared more similar to each other than within healthy donors. When Type 1 diabetes patients were examined, their TCRB CDR3s proved moderately but significantly shorter in all four CD4+ subsets.

This clone was detected a few times. As yet, its antigen is unknown. Expressed TCRB transcripts were sequenced after all isolated RNA was converted to cDNA. The average output of naive, central memory and regulatory T cell samples was approximately 3.7 million reads. Clones were sequenced by immunoSEQ multiplex PCR, and TCRdb holds only the in-frame ones, with some missing. The table records roughly 340,000 clones, 10% to 15% of them present only once. CDR3 length equals 15 residues. Sample: naive CD4+ T cells from blood. The chain has TRBV21-1 and TRBJ1-5. TRBV21-1 corresponds to a pseudogene. This TCR derives from a young woman with type 1 diabetes. In DNA form, the CDR3 reads TGTGCCAGCACCCAGGAGGATAGGAGCGATCAGCCCCAGCATTTT. Its protein product is CASTQEDRSDQPQHF.